Below, 19 T cell receptor beta chains from the same sample are listed, as sequenced in a study of beta chain features in type 1 diabetes. Whole-study results and caveats: Shorter TCRB CDR3s, moderately but significantly so, were found in Type 1 diabetes patients in all four CD4+ subsets.

Their cognate antigens are unknown. Every isolated RNA sample was fully reverse transcribed, so sequencing captured expressed TCRB transcripts. The assay was immunoSEQ multiplex PCR, and TCRdb's table has in-frame clones only and misses some. This sample has approximately 130,000 clones, with around 15% found just once. Specimen: central memory CD4+ T cells from blood. The receptors come from a man between 18 and 29 years old with type 1 diabetes.

This clone was seen a handful of times. DNA for the CDR3: TGTGCCAGCAGCTTTACTAGCGGGGACTCCTACGAGCAGTACTTC. Its protein is CASSFTSGDSYEQYF. This chain connects TRBV5-4 to TRBJ2-7; 10 positions agree with TRBD2. The CDR3 consists of 15 residues. V dropped 2 bases and J dropped 0; count of bases not matched to a gene: 2. The V gene's germline CDR1 is SGHNT and CDR2 YYREEE (reference sequence).

V is TRBV29-1 and J is TRBJ2-7; 11 bases fit TRBD2. The CDR3 spans 17 residues. V lost 4 bases, J lost 6 bases, and 17 bases stayed unmatched. The germline V gene has CDR1 SQVTM and CDR2 ANQGSEA. Here the CDR3 reads CSVGPPFTSGRSGEQYF. In DNA, the CDR3 is TGCAGCGTTGGACCCCCTTTTACTAGCGGGAGATCTGGCGAGCAGTACTTC.

This chain joins TRBV2 and TRBJ1-2; D is unresolved. Germline CDR1 reads SNHLY; CDR2 reads FYNNEI. This CDR3 spans 13 amino acids. Trimming took off 2 bases at V and 8 bases at J, with 12 bases between the two ends. CDR3 in DNA: TGTGCCAGCAGTGAATCAGGAACGGTGGGCTACACCTTC. This translates into CASSESGTVGYTF.

The chain combines TRBV18 with TRBJ2-5; 11 bases map to TRBD2. Germline lookup yields CDR1 KGHSH and CDR2 LQKENI. V dropped 1 base and J dropped 2; count of bases not matched to a gene: 3. The CDR3 contains 16 residues. Here the CDR3 reads CASSPRTSGGQETQYF. The CDR3 region has the DNA TGTGCCAGCTCACCACGCACTAGCGGGGGTCAAGAGACCCAGTACTTC.

This chain links TRBV7-9 with TRBJ2-7; 8 bases match TRBD1. V was pared by 5 bases and J by 1 base, with 10 bases of the junction left unmatched. The CDR3 extends over 16 amino acids. Germline loops: CDR1 SEHNR, CDR2 FQNEAQ (reference sequence). The CDR3 nucleotides are TGTGCCAGCAGCCCCCCAGGGGGCGCGGGATCCTACGAGCAGTACTTC. It codes for CASSPPGGAGSYEQYF.

This clone showed up just a few times. This chain links TRBV28 with TRBJ2-7; 7 bases agree with TRBD1. Germline V CDR1 and CDR2: MDHEN, SYDVKM. V shed 4 bases, J shed 2 bases, and the junction held 5 bases outside the gene matches. The CDR3 totals 14 residues. CDR3: CASSSPTGPYEQYF. CDR3 coding DNA: TGTGCCAGCAGTTCCCCGACAGGGCCCTACGAGCAGTACTTC.

This clone was counted once. The CDR3 DNA follows: TGTGCCAGCAGCGGGCCCGGGACTTTCACAGATACGCAGTATTTT. Translation: CASSGPGTFTDTQYF. The genes are TRBV9 and TRBJ2-3; D perhaps matches TRBD2 (6 bases). This CDR3 is built from 15 residues. V was shortened by 3 bases and J by 2 bases, with 13 bases between the two germline ends. Germline CDR1 reads SGDLS; CDR2 reads YYNGEE.

The table lists this clone with a few counts. The chain links TRBV29-1 to TRBJ2-7; D might be TRBD2 (6 bases). The length of the CDR3 is 14 residues. Trimming removed 6 bases at V and 3 bases at J, with 18 bases between. Germline V gene sequence: CDR1 SQVTM, CDR2 ANQGSEA. This CDR3 reads CSVSSGVAYYEQYF. CDR3 DNA: TGCAGCGTCTCCTCGGGGGTGGCATACTACGAGCAGTACTTC.

The table lists this clone with a few counts. The chain has TRBV2 and TRBJ1-1; D is undetermined. Germline V gene sequence: CDR1 SNHLY, CDR2 FYNNEI. The V end was cut by 1 base, the J end by 1 base, with 13 bases between. The CDR3 contains 16 residues. The DNA for the CDR3 is TGTGCCAGCAGTGAAGATAGCGGCGCAGGGAACACTGAAGCTTTCTTT. Translated, it gives CASSEDSGAGNTEAFF.

In its sample, this clone was seen a few times. The chain employs TRBV9 and TRBJ2-5; no clear D gene. V was trimmed by 3 bases and J by 2 bases, leaving 11 bases between them. Per germline, CDR1 SGDLS and CDR2 YYNGEE. The CDR3 length is 14 residues. Here the CDR3 reads CASSGRESQETQYF. The DNA of the CDR3 is TGTGCCAGCAGCGGAAGGGAATCTCAAGAGACCCAGTACTTC.

V is TRBV5-4 and J is TRBJ2-5; the D call may be TRBD1 or TRBD2 (5 bases each). Trimming left V 2 bases short and J 0 bases short, with 14 bases between. This CDR3 comprises 16 residues. Germline assignment: CDR1 SGHNT and CDR2 YYREEE (reference sequence). CDR3 sequence reads: CASSFPAGRDQETQYF. The CDR3 DNA reads as TGTGCCAGCAGCTTTCCAGCAGGGCGGGACCAAGAGACCCAGTACTTC.

This clone was recorded once. The chain is built from TRBV1 and TRBJ2-5; TRBD1 was called by the table and not checked on the DNA. TRBV1 is labeled a pseudogene. This CDR3 is built from 14 residues. Written as DNA, the CDR3 is TGCACCAGCCCACCCCCGGGACAACAAGAGACCCAGTACTTC. Translation gives CTSPPPGQQETQYF.

This clone has at least ten counts. The chain links TRBV29-1 to TRBJ1-3, with 9 bases matching TRBD1. V lost 7 bases to trimming and J lost 7 bases; unmatched junction nucleotides: 11. The CDR3 length is 14 residues. Germline V CDR1 and CDR2: SQVTM, ANQGSEA. CDR3 amino acids: CSALDRGSPNTIYF. The CDR3, as DNA: TGCAGCGCCCTGGACAGGGGTTCCCCGAACACCATATATTTT.

This clone was recorded a few times. This chain uses TRBV9 with TRBJ2-2, with 8 positions matching TRBD2. Germline V gives CDR1 SGDLS, CDR2 YYNGEE. There are 15 residues in the CDR3. V was pared by 1 base and J by 6 bases, with 5 bases of the junction left unmatched. The CDR3 DNA follows: TGTGCCAGCAGCGTAAGCGGGGGTCTGGCCGGGGAGCTGTTTTTT. It translates to CASSVSGGLAGELFF.

This clone has more than one count but fewer than ten. The gene calls are TRBV29-1 and TRBJ1-5, with D possibly being TRBD1 (5 bases). Germline CDR1 is SQVTM and CDR2 is ANQGSEA. Trimming stripped 3 bases from V and 6 bases from J, with 15 bases between. The CDR3 consists of 14 residues. The CDR3 coding sequence is TGCAGCGTTGAGGTGGGGGTAGTAGGTCAGCCCCAGCATTTT. Protein: CSVEVGVVGQPQHF. The complete variable domain, with remaining parts taken from reference TRBV29-1 and TRBJ1-5, reads SAVISQKPSRDICQRGTSLTIQCQVDSQVTMMFWYRQQPGQSLTLIATANQGSEATYESGFVIDKFPISRPNLTFSTLTVSNMSPEDSSIYLCSVEVGVVGQPQHFGDGTRLSIL.

This clone was detected only a few times. This chain links TRBV6-6 with TRBJ1-2, with D tentatively TRBD1 (6 bases). The CDR3 has 15 residues. Trimming took off 0 bases at V and 3 bases at J, with 11 bases between the two ends. Germline V lookup: CDR1 MNHNY, CDR2 SVGAGI (reference sequence). The CDR3 sequence: CASSYSGGADYGYTF. The CDR3 coding sequence is TGTGCCAGCAGTTACTCGGGGGGCGCGGACTATGGCTACACCTTC.

This chain links TRBV6-5 with TRBJ2-5; 8 bases map to TRBD2. Losses at the gene ends were 4 bases for V and 14 bases for J; bases not matched to a gene: 15. This CDR3 has 14 amino acids. Germline V gives CDR1 MNHEY, CDR2 SVGAGI. The DNA of the CDR3 is TGTGCCAGCAGTTCCCCAGGACTAGCCCCACGGCAATACTTC. It encodes CASSSPGLAPRQYF.

This clone was observed a few times. This chain links TRBV25-1 with TRBJ1-1; D not resolved. V lost 7 bases and J 1 base, leaving 10 bases between the germline ends. Germline-derived CDR1 and CDR2 are MGHDK and SYGVNS. CDR3 length: 13 amino acids. The CDR3 is CASKWTENTEAFF. In DNA, the CDR3 is TGTGCCAGCAAATGGACGGAGAACACTGAAGCTTTCTTT.

V gene TRBV6-5 combines with J gene TRBJ1-1; 7 bases fit TRBD1. Trimming took 1 base from V and 5 from J; bases not matched to a gene: 4. Germline assignment: CDR1 MNHEY and CDR2 SVGAGI. This CDR3 region has 14 residues. CDR3 loop: CASSYFQGGTEAFF. CDR3 nucleotides: TGTGCCAGCAGTTACTTCCAGGGGGGGACTGAAGCTTTCTTT.